The subject of this entry is one T cell receptor (beta chain). Its antigen is still unknown. No much larger clonotype is one base removed from it; base qualities were not supplied. The germline V gene supplies CDR1 SGHRS and CDR2 YFSETQ. From its cysteine to its phenylalanine, the CDR3 spans 12 amino acids. Kept here is only the CDR3 DNA, which spans 36 bases and is read in frame from base 1. V loses 7 bases of germline sequence and J loses 4 bases, and the interval between the two ends is 9 bases. These data are taken from a study of OX40 agonist ivuxolimab in advanced cancers. A note on the overall study: The costimulatory receptor OX40 (CD134) was targeted by ivuxolimab, a fully human IgG2 agonistic monoclonal antibody. Intravenous ivuxolimab was administered to patients every 2 weeks at six dose levels: 0.01, 0.1, 0.3, 1.5, 3 and 10 mg/kg. Among the 52 dose-escalation patients, about 20 had hepatocellular carcinoma, approximately 15 melanoma, 9 renal cell carcinoma and 9 head and neck cancer. In the dose-escalation cohort, over 65% of patients were male, and the mean age was approximately 64 years, with a range of roughly 23 to 85. Prior anti-PD-1, anti-PD-L1 or anti-CTLA-4 therapy was permitted, and checkpoint inhibitors had been received by 40% to 50% of dose-escalation patients. Partial responses occurred in three dose-escalation patients: two with cutaneous melanoma and one with hepatocellular carcinoma. The point of sequencing TCRbeta in the periphery was to test whether ivuxolimab changed TCR sequence diversity and drove clonal T-cell expansion. The paper covers the monotherapy dose-escalation part of the phase I ivuxolimab trial, which included N ≈ 52 patients. The study at large found these results: Clonal expansion of both CD4+ and CD8+ blood T cells was observed from baseline to week 6 at doses 0.1 to 3.0 mg/kg. In the 0.1-3.0 mg/kg groups, partial responders had among the lowest normalized peripheral clonal expansion, particularly in CD8+ T cells. The antigen specificity of the clonally expanded peripheral T cells was not determined. Low levels of normalized T-cell clonal expansion were also seen in some patients who did not respond. After ivuxolimab, more expanded clones were found on average in CD8+ T cells than in CD4+ T cells.

Genomic DNA was isolated from the sorted cells so that the TCRbeta CDR3 region could be sequenced. TCRbeta CDR3 regions were sequenced using the immunoSEQ Assay. TCRdb provides this immuneACCESS table in a form limited to in-frame rearrangements. Some clones are lacking; in checked studies, under half of them reflect an unresolved V gene, and why the rest are absent is not known. This sample gives more than 65,000 clones in total; about 81% of them show up just once. Jointly, the top ten make up over 2% of the sample. Patients with autoimmune disease history or receiving systemic immunosuppression were excluded from the trial. Peripheral blood for TCR sequencing was collected from all dose cohorts at baseline, on cycle 4 day 1, and on cycle 7 day 1. The samples were drawn from a first-in-human, open-label, multicenter phase I dose-escalation trial of ivuxolimab. Adults with locally advanced or metastatic melanoma, renal cell, hepatocellular, or head and neck squamous cell carcinoma were enrolled in the trial. Before TCR sequencing, CD4+ T cells and CD8+ T cells from peripheral blood were sorted into separate populations.

The sequencing here drew on CD4+ or CD8+ T cells sorted from blood, taken in a trial of the OX40 agonist ivuxolimab. This receptor was identified in an adult with an advanced solid tumor such as melanoma, head and neck, liver or kidney cancer. Recombination connected TRBV5-1 to TRBJ2-1, with the D gene not clear enough to name. Here the CDR3 is given as CASGGTYNEQFF. In nucleotide form, the sequence is TGCGCCAGCGGTGGCACTTACAATGAGCAGTTCTTC.